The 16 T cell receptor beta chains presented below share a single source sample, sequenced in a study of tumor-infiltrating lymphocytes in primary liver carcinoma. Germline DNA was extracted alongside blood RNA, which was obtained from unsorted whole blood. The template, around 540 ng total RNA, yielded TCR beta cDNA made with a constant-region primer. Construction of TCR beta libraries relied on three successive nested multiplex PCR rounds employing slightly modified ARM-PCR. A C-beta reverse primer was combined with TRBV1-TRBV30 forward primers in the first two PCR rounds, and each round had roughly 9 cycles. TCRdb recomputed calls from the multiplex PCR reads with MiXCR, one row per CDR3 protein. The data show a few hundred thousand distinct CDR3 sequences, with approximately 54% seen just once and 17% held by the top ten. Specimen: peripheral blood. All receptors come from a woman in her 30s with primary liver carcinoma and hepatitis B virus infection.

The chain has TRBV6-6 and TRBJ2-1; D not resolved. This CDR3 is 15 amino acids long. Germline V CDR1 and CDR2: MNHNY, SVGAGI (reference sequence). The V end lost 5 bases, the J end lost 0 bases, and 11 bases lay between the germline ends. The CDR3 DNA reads TGTGCCAGCAGTCACGGAGCAAGCTCCTACAATGAGCAGTTCTTC. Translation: CASSHGASSYNEQFF.

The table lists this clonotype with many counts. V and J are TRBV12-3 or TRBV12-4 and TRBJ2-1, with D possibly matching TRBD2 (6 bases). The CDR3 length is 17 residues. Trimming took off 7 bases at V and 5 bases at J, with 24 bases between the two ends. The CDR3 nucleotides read TGTGCCAGCACCGCCGGCTTTGGTAGCGGAACAAACAATGAGCAGTTCTTC. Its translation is CASTAGFGSGTNNEQFF.

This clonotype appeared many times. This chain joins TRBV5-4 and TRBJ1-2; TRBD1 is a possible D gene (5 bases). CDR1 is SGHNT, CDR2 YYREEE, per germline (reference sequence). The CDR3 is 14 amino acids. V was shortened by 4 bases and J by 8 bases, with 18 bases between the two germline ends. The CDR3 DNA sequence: TGTGCCAGCAGCCGGCAGGGAGTAATTGGGGGCTACACCTTC. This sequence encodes CASSRQGVIGGYTF.

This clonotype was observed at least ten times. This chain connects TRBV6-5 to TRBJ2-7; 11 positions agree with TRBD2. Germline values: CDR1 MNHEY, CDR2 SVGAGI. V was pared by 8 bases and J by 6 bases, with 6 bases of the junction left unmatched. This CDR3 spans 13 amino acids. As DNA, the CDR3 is TGTGCCAGCCTAGCGGGAGGCTTAGGCGAGCAGTACTTC. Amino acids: CASLAGGLGEQYF.

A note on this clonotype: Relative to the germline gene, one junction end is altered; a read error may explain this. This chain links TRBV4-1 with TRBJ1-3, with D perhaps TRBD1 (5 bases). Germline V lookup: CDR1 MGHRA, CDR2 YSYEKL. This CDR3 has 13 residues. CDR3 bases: TGCCCCAGCAGCCTGGGGCGAGGAAACACTATATATTTT. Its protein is CPSSLGRGNTIYF.

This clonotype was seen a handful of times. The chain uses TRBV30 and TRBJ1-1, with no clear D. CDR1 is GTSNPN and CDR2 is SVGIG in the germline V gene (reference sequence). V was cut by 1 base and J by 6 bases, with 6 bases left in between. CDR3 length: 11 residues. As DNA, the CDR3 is TGTGCCTGGAGTGAAGGGTCTGAAGCTTTCTTT. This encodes CAWSEGSEAFF.

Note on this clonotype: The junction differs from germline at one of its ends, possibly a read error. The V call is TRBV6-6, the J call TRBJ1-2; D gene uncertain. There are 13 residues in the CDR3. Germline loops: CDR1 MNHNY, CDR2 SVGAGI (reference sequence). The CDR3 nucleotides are TGTGCCAGCAGCGACCCGGCTAACTATGGCCACACCTTC. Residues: CASSDPANYGHTF.

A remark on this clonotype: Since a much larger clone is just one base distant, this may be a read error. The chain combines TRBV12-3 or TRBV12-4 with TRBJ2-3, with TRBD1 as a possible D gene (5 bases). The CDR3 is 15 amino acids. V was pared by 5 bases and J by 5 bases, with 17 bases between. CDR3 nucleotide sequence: TGTGCCAGCAGTGCTCGCATACAGGATAAAGATACGCAGTATTTT. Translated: CASSARIQDKDTQYF.

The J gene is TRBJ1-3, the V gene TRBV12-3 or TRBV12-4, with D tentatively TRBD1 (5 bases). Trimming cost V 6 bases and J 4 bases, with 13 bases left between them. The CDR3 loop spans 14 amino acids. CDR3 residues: CASSEGVTGNTIYF. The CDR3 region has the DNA TGTGCCAGCAGCGAAGGGGTAACGGGAAACACCATATATTTT.

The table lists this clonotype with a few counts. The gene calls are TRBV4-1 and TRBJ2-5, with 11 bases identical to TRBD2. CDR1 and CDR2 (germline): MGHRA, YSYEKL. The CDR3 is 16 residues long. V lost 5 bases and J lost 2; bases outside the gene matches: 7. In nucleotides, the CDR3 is TGCGCCAGCAGCTCGAGGACTAGCGGGCGGCAAGAGACCCAGTACTTC. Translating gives CASSSRTSGRQETQYF.

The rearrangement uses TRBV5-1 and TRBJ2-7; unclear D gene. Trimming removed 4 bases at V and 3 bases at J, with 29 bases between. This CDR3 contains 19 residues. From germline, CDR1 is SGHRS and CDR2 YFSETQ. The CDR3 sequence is CASSGSRVDGRVGGYEQYF. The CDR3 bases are TGCGCCAGCAGCGGAAGTAGGGTGGACGGTAGGGTTGGCGGCTACGAGCAGTACTTC.

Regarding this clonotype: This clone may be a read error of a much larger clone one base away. The CDR3 nucleotides are TGTGCCAGCAGTTACTCAAGGGCAATGGAGACCCAGTACTTC. Protein: CASSYSRAMETQYF. The chain employs TRBV6-5 and TRBJ2-5, with D unresolved. The germline V gene has CDR1 MNHEY and CDR2 SVGAGI. The CDR3 has 14 residues. The V gene lost 0 bases and the J gene lost 5 bases, with 10 bases spanning the gap.

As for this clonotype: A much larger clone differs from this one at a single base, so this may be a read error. This CDR3 reads CAISESGRRVNEQYF. The CDR3, as DNA: TGTGCCATCAGTGAGTCGGGCAGGAGGGTAAACGAGCAGTACTTC. The rearrangement joins TRBV10-3 to TRBJ2-7, with D tentatively TRBD2 (6 bases). Trimming left V 0 bases short and J 5 bases short, with 14 bases between. Germline CDR1 reads ENHRY; CDR2 reads SYGVKD. CDR3 length: 15 amino acids.

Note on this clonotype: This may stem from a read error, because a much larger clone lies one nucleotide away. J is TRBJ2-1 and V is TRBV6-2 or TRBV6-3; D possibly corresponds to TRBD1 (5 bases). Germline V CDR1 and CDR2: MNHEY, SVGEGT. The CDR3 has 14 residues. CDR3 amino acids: CARSLRQLINEQFF. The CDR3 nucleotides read TGTGCCAGGAGTTTACGACAGTTAATCAATGAGCAGTTCTTC.

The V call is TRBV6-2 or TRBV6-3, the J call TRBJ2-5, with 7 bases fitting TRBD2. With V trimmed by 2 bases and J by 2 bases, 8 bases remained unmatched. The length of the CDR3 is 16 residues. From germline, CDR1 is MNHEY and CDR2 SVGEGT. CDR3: CASSYGLAALQETQYF. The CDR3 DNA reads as TGTGCCAGCAGTTACGGGCTAGCGGCCCTTCAAGAGACCCAGTACTTC.

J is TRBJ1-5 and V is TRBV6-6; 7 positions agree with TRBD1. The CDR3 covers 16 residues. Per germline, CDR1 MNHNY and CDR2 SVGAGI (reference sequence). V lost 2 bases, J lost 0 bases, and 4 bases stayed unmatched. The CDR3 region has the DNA TGTGCCAGCAGTTACCTCCGGGACAGTAGCAATCAGCCCCAGCATTTT. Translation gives CASSYLRDSSNQPQHF.